The TCR beta chain under discussion was sequenced for a study of cytomegalovirus exposure and HLA in healthy donors. This clone showed up just a few times. Losses at the gene ends were 6 bases for V and 5 bases for J; bases not matched to a gene: 10. The length of the CDR3 is 15 residues. Germline V lookup: CDR1 MNHNS, CDR2 SASEGT. TCRdb's table, derived via immunoSEQ multiplex PCR, lists solely in-frame clones and lacks some. The sample lists under 200,000 clones, 89% occurring once. The donors formed part of the approximately 120-subject validation cohort, distinct from the approximately 670-subject first cohort.

Sequenced: PBMCs. This chain connects TRBV6-1 to TRBJ2-1, with TRBD2 identical over 7 bases. The clonotype comes from a young man in good health and CMV-seropositive. The CDR3 spells CASRALGLQDNEQFF. For the CDR3, the DNA is TGTGCCAGCAGGGCCCTGGGACTACAAGACAATGAGCAGTTCTTC.